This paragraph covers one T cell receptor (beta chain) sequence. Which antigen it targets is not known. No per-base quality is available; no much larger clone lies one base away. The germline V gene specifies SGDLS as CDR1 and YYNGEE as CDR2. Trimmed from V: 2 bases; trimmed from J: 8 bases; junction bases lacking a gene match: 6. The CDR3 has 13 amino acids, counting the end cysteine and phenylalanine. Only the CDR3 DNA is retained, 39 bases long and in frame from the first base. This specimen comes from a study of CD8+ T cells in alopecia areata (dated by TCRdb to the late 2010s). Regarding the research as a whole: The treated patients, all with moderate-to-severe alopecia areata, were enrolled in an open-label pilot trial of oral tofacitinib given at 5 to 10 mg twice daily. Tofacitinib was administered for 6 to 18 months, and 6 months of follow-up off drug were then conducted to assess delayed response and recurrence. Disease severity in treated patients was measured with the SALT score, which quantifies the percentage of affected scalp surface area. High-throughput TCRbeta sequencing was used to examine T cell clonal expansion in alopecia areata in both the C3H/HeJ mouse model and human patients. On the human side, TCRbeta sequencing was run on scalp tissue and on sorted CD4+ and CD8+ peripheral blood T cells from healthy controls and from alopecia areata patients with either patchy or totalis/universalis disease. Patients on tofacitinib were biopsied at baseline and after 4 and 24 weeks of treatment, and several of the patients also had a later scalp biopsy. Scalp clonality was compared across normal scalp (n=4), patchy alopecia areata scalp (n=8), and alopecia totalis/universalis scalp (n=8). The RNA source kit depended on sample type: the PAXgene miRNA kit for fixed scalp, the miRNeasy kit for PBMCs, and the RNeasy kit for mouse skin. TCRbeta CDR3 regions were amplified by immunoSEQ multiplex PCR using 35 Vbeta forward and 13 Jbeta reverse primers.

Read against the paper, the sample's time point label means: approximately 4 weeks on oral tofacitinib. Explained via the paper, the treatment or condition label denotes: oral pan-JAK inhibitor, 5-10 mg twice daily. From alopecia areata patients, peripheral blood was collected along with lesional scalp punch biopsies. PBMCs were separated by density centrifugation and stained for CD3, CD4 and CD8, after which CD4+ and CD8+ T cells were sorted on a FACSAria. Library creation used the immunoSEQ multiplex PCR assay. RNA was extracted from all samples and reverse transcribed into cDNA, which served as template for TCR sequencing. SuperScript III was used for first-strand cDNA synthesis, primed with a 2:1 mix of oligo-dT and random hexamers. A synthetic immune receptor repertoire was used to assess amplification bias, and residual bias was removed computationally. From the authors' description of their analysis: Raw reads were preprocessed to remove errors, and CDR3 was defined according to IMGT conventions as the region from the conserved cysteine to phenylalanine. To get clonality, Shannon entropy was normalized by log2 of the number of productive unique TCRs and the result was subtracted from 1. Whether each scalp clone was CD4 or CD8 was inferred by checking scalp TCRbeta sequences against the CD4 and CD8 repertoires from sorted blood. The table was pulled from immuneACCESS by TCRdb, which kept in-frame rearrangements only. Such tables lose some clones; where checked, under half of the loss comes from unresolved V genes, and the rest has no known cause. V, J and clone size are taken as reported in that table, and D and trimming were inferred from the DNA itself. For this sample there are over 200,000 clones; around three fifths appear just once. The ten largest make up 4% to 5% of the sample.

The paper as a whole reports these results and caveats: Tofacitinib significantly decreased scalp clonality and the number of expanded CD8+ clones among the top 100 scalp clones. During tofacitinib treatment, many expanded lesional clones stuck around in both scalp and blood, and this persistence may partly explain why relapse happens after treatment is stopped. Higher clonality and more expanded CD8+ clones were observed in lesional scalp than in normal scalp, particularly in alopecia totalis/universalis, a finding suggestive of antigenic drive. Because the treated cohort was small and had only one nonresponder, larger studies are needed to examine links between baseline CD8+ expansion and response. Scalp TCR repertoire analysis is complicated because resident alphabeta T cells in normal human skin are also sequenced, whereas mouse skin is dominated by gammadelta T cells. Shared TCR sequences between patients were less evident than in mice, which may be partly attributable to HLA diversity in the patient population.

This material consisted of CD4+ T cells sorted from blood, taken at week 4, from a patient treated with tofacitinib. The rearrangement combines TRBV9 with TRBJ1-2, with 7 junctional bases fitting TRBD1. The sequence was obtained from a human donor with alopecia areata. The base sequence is TGTGCCAGCAGCGTTCCGACAGGGCGCGGCTACACCTTC. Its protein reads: CASSVPTGRGYTF.